The entry that follows covers one TCR beta chain sequence. Its cognate antigen is unknown. The sample is drawn from a study of siplizumab effects on memory and regulatory T cells. Study-wide results and limits: Siplizumab significantly brought down the alloreactive sequences that trace back to unstimulated CD4+ memory cells. Naive T cells seemed more diverse than memory cells; they also seemed major alloresponse contributors.

Here immunoSEQ multiplex PCR was the method, and the copy in TCRdb shows in-frame clones only, minus some. The table includes about 82,000 clones, approximately 90% detected once. V was cut by 2 bases and J by 1 base, with 12 bases left in between. This CDR3 has 16 amino acids. In germline, CDR1 is SNHLY, CDR2 FYNNEI. Sequencing used Tregs sorted from blood. The chain employs TRBV2 and TRBJ2-4; D ambiguous. This clonotype originated in a human donor in good health. CDR3: CASSENGRAAKNIQYF. CDR3 sequence (DNA): TGTGCCAGCAGTGAAAATGGTCGGGCGGCCAAAAACATTCAGTACTTC.